This is a list of T cell receptor beta chains from one sample in a study of a mutant IDH1 vaccine in newly diagnosed glioma. No antigens are known for them. Clones were read by immunoSEQ multiplex PCR, and TCRdb kept only the in-frame ones, dropping some. The sample has just over 80,000 clones, almost 85% seen once. The sequencing here drew on PBMCs, taken from a glioma patient whose treatment included an IDH1 peptide vaccine. These receptors originate from a man aged 25-40 years with glioma. Some clones in this sample may be carry-over from other donors' samples. CDR3s include the opening cysteine and the closing phenylalanine or tryptophan. D genes are given only for firm matches. Size is stated for part of the rows, as once, few or many counts, or as a class when the clone is expanded.

v_gene	j_gene	abundance	d_gene	CDR3aa	CDR3nt
TRBV2	TRBJ2-7	NA	NA	CASRPPGTAFSYEQYF	TGTGCCAGCAGGCCCCCCGGGACCGCCTTCTCCTACGAGCAGTACTTC
TRBV15	TRBJ1-3	few	NA	CATSTGNSGNTIYF	TGTGCCACCAGTACAGGAAACTCTGGAAACACCATATATTTT
TRBV5-4	TRBJ2-5	NA	TRBD2	CASSLGGLGETQYF	TGTGCCAGCAGCTTAGGGGGACTAGGAGAGACCCAGTACTTC
TRBV19	TRBJ1-3	NA	TRBD1	CASSRDRGGNTIYF	TGTGCCAGTAGTCGGGACAGGGGAGGAAACACCATATATTTT
TRBV2	TRBJ2-1	NA	NA	CASTEYNEQFF	TGTGCCAGCACAGAGTACAATGAGCAGTTCTTC
TRBV28	TRBJ2-3	NA	TRBD1	CASSKTGGVGGTDTQYF	TGTGCCAGCAGTAAGACAGGGGGCGTCGGGGGCACAGATACGCAGTATTTT
TRBV27	TRBJ2-1	NA	TRBD2	CASSLLAGANEQFF	TGTGCCAGCAGTTTATTAGCGGGAGCCAACGAGCAGTTCTTC
TRBV28	TRBJ1-4	NA	NA	CASSLQGPRVSTNEKLFF	TGTGCCAGCAGTTTACAGGGCCCGCGAGTCTCAACTAATGAAAAACTGTTTTTT
TRBV18	TRBJ1-2	NA	TRBD1	CASSPQGDGYTF	TGTGCCAGCTCCCCACAGGGGGATGGCTACACCTTC
TRBV30	TRBJ2-7	NA	TRBD2	CAWSVSWQRGVLHSYEQYF	TGTGCCTGGAGTGTATCCTGGCAGCGGGGAGTACTCCACTCCTACGAGCAGTACTTC
TRBV5-5	TRBJ2-1	once	TRBD1	CASSLSLGRDRVSYNEQFF	TGTGCCAGCAGCTTGAGTTTAGGTCGGGACAGGGTTTCCTACAATGAGCAGTTCTTC
TRBV9	TRBJ1-1	NA	TRBD1	CASSVAPPGQGGNTEAFF	TGTGCCAGCAGCGTAGCCCCTCCGGGACAGGGTGGGAACACTGAAGCTTTCTTT
TRBV27	TRBJ2-7	NA	TRBD2	CASSRTSGTNEQYF	TGTGCCAGCAGTCGGACTAGCGGGACAAACGAGCAGTACTTC
TRBV6-1	TRBJ1-3	NA	NA	CASNRVGNTIYF	TGTGCCAGCAACAGGGTTGGAAACACCATATATTTT
TRBV4-2	TRBJ2-2	few	NA	CASSQKEAAGELFF	TGTGCCAGCAGCCAGAAGGAGGCGGCCGGGGAGCTGTTTTTT
TRBV7-9	TRBJ2-3	NA	TRBD2	CASSGQQGSGGADTDTQYF	TGTGCCAGCAGCGGACAGCAGGGTAGCGGGGGGGCCGACACAGATACGCAGTATTTT